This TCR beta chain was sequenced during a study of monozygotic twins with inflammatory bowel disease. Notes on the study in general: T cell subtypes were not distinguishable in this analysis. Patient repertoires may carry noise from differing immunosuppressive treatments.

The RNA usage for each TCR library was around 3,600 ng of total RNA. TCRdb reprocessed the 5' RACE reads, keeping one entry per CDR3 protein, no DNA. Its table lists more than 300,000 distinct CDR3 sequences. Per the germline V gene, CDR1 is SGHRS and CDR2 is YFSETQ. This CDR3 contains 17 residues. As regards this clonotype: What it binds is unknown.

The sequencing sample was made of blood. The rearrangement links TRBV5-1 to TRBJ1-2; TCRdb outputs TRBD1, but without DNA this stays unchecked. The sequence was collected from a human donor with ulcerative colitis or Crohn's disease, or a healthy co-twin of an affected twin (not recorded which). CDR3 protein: CASSLGSRQRLNYGYTF.